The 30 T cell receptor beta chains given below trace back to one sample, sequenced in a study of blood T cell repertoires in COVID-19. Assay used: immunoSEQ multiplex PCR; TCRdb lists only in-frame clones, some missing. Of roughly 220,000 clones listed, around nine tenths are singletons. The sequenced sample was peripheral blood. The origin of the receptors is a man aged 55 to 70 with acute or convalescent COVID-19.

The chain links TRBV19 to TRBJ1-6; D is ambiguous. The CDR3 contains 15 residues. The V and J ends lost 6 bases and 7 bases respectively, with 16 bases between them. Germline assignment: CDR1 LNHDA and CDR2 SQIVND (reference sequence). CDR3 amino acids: CASSLGRTLNSPLHF. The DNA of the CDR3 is TGTGCCAGTAGCCTAGGGAGGACCCTGAATTCACCCCTCCACTTT.

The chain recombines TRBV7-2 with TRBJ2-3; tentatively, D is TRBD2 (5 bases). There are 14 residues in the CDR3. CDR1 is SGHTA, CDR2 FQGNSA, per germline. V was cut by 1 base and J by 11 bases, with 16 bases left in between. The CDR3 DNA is TGTGCCAGCAGCTTAGTTGAGGGAAGGGTCATGCAGTATTTT. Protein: CASSLVEGRVMQYF. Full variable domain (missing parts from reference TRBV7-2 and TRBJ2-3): GAGVSQSPSNKVTEKGKDVELRCDPISGHTALYWYRQSLGQGLEFLIYFQGNSAPDKSGLPSDRFSAERTGGSVSTLTIQRTQQEDSAVYLCASSLVEGRVMQYFGPGTRLTVL.

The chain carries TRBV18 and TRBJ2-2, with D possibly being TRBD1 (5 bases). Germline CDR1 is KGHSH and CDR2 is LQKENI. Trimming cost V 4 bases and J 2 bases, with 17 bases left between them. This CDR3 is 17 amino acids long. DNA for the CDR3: TGTGCCAGCTCACAACTCTCAGGACAAACAAACACCGGGGAGCTGTTTTTT. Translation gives CASSQLSGQTNTGELFF.

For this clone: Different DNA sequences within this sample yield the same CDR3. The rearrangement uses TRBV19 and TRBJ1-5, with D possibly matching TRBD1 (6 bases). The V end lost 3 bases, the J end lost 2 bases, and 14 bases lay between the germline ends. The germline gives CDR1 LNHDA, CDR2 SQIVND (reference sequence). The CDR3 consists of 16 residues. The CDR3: CASSMGRGVGNQPQHF. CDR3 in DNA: TGTGCCAGTAGTATGGGCAGGGGAGTAGGCAATCAGCCCCAGCATTTT.

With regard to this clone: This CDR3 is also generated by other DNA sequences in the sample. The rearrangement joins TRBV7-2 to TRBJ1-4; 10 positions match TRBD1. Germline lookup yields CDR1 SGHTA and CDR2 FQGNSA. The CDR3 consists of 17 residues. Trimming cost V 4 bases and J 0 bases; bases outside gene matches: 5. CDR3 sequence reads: CASSSRQGAATNEKLFF. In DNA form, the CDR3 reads TGTGCCAGCAGCTCACGACAGGGGGCGGCAACTAATGAAAAACTGTTTTTT. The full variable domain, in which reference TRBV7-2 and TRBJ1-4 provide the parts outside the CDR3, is GAGVSQSPSNKVTEKGKDVELRCDPISGHTALYWYRQSLGQGLEFLIYFQGNSAPDKSGLPSDRFSAERTGGSVSTLTIQRTQQEDSAVYLCASSSRQGAATNEKLFFGSGTQLSVL.

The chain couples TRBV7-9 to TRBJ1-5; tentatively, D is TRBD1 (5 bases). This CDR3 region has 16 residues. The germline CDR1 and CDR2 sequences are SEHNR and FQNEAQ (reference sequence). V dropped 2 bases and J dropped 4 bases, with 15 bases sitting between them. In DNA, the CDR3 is TGTGCCAGCAGCTTATCGTTAGGGGCTGGGAATCAGCCCCAGCATTTT. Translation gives CASSLSLGAGNQPQHF.

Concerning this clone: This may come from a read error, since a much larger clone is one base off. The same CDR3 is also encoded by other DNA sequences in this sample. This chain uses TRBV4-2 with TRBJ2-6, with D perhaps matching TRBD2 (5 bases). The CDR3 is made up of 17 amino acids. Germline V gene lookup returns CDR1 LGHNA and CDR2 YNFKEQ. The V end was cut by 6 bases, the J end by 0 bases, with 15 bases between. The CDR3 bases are TGTGCCAGCAGTCCAGAGAGGGAACGCTCTGGGGCCAACGTCCTGACTTTC. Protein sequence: CASSPERERSGANVLTF.

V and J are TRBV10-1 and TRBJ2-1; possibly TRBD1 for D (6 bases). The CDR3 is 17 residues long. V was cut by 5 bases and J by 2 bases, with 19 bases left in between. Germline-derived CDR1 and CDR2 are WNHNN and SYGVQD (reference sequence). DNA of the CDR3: TGCGCCAGCAGTAGCTCCTCTTTCCAGGGGCCCTACAATGAGCAGTTCTTC. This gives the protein CASSSSSFQGPYNEQFF.

DNA of the CDR3: TGTGCCAGCAGCTCAACCGGGACAGGGGCCGGGGGGGAAAAACTGTTTTTT. This sequence encodes CASSSTGTGAGGEKLFF. V gene TRBV7-2 combines with J gene TRBJ1-4; 10 nucleotides match TRBD1. CDR1 is SGHTA and CDR2 is FQGNSA in the germline V gene. V dropped 4 bases and J dropped 8; count of bases not matched to a gene: 13. The CDR3 totals 17 residues.

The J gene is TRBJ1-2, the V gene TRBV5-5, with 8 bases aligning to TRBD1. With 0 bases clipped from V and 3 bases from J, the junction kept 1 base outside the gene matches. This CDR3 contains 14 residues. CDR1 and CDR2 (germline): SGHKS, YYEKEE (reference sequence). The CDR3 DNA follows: TGTGCCAGCAGCTTGGACAGGGGGGACTATGGCTACACCTTC. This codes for CASSLDRGDYGYTF. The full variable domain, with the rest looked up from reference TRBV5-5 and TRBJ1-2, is DAGVTQSPTHLIKTRGQQVTLRCSPISGHKSVSWYQQVLGQGPQFIFQYYEKEERGRGNFPDRFSARQFPNYSSELNVNALLLGDSALYLCASSLDRGDYGYTFGSGTRLTVV.

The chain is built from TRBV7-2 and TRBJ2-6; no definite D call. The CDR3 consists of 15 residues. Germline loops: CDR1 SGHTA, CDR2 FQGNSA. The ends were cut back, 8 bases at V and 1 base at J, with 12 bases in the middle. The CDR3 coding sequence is TGTGCCAGCGGTGGGCGAGCTTCTGGGGCCAACGTCCTGACTTTC. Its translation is CASGGRASGANVLTF.

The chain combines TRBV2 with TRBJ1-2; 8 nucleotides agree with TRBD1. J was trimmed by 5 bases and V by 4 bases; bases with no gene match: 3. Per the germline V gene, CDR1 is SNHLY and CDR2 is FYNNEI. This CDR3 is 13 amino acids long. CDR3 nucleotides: TGTGCCAGCAGTGCCGGACAGGGATATGGCTACACCTTC. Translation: CASSAGQGYGYTF.

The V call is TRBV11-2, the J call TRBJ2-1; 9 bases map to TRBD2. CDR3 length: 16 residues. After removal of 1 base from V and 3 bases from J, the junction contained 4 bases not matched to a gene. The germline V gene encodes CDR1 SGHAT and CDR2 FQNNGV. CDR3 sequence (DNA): TGTGCCAGCAGCTTAGGGGTAGCGGGGGTCTACAATGAGCAGTTCTTC. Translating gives CASSLGVAGVYNEQFF.

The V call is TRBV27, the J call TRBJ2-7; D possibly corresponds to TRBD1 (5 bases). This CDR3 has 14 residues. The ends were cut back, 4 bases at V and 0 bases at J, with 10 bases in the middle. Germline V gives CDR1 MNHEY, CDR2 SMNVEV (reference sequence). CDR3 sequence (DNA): TGTGCCAGCAGTTGGACACCGAGCTCCTACGAGCAGTACTTC. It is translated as CASSWTPSSYEQYF.

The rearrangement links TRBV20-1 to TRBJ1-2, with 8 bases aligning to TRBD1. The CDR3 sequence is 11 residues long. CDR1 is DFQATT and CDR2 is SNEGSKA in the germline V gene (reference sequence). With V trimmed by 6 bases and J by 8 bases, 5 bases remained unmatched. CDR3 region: CSAPTGGGYTF. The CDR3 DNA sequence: TGCAGTGCCCCAACAGGGGGGGGCTACACCTTC.

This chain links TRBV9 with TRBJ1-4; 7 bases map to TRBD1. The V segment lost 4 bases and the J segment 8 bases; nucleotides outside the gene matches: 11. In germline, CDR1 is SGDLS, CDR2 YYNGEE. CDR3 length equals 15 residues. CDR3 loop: CASSPKGDSPEKLFF. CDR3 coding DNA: TGTGCCAGCAGCCCCAAGGGGGACAGCCCGGAAAAACTGTTTTTT.

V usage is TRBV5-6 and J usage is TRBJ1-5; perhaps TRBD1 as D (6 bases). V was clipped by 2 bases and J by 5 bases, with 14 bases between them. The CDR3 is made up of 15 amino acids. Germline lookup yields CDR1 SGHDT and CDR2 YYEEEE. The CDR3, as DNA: TGTGCCAGCAGCTTAATGTCAGGGGTTGATCAGCCCCAGCATTTT. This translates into CASSLMSGVDQPQHF.

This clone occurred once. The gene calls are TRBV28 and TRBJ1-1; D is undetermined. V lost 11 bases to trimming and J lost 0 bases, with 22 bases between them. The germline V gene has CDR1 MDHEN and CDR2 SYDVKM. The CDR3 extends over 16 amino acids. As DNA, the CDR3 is TGTGCCGCGGTAGTGGGTTCTGGCGGGATGAACACTGAAGCTTTCTTT. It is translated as CAAVVGSGGMNTEAFF. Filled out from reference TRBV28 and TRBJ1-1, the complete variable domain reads DVKVTQSSRYLVKRTGEKVFLECVQDMDHENMFWYRQDPGLGLRLIYFSYDVKMKEKGDIPEGYSVSREKKERFSLILESASTNQTSMYLCAAVVGSGGMNTEAFFGQGTRLTVV.

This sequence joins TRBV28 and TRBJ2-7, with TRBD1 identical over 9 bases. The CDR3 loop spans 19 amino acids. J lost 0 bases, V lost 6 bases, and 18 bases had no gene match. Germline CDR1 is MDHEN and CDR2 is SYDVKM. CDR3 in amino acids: CASSPARDRVLYSSYEQYF. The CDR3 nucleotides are TGTGCCAGCAGCCCCGCCCGGGACAGGGTCCTATACAGCTCCTACGAGCAGTACTTC.

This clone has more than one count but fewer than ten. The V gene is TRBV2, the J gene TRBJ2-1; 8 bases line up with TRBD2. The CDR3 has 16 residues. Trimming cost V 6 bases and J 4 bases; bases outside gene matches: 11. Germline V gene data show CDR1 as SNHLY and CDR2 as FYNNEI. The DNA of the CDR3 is TGTGCCAGCAGAGCTCGAAGCGGGGGAACATACAATGAGCAGTTCTTC. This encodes CASRARSGGTYNEQFF.

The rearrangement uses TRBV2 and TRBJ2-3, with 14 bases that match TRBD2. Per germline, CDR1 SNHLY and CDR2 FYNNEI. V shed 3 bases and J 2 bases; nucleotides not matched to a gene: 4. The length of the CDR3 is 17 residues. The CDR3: CASSDGLAGGPTDTQYF. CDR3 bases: TGTGCCAGCAGTGATGGACTAGCGGGGGGCCCCACAGATACGCAGTATTTT.

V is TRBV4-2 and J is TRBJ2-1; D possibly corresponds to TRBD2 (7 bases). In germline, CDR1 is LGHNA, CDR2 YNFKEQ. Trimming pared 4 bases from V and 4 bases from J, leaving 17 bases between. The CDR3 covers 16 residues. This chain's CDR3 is CASSPFGGQGYNEQFF. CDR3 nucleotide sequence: TGTGCCAGCAGCCCATTCGGGGGGCAGGGGTACAATGAGCAGTTCTTC.

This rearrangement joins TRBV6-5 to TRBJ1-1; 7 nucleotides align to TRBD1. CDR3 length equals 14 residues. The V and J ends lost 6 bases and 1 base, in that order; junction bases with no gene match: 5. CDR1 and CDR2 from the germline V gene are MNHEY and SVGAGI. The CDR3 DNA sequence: TGTGCCAGCAGAATCCAGGGGGAGAACACTGAAGCTTTCTTT. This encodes CASRIQGENTEAFF.

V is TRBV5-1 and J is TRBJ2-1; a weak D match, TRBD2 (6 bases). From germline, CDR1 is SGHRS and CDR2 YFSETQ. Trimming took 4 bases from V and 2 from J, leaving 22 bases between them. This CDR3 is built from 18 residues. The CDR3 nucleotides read TGCGCCAGCAGCGACCCCACAACCGGGACTTGGACCTACAATGAGCAGTTCTTC. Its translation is CASSDPTTGTWTYNEQFF.

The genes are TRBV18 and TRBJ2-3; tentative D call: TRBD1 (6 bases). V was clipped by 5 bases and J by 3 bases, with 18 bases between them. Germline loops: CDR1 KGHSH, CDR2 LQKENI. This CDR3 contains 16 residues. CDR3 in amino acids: CASSVTGSGGTDTQYF. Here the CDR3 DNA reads TGTGCCAGCTCAGTCACAGGGTCTGGTGGTACAGATACGCAGTATTTT.

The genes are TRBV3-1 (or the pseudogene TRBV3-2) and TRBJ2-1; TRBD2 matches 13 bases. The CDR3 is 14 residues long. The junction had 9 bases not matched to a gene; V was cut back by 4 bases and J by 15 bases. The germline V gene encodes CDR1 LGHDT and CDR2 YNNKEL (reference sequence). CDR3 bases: TGTGCCAGCAGCCTGGGACTAGCGGGGACCTGGGGGTTCTTC. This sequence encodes CASSLGLAGTWGFF.

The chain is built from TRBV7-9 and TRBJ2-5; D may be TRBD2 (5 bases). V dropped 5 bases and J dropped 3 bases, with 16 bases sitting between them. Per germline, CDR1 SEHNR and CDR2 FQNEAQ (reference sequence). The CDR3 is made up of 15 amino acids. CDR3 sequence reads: CASSPARGDEETQYF. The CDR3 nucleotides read TGTGCCAGCAGCCCGGCCCGGGGAGACGAAGAGACCCAGTACTTC.

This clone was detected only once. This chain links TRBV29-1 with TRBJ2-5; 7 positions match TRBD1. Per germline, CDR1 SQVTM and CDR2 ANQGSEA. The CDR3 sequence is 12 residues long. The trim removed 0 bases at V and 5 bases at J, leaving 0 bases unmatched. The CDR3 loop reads CSVEDRGETQYF. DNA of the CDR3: TGCAGCGTTGAAGACAGGGGGGAGACCCAGTACTTC.

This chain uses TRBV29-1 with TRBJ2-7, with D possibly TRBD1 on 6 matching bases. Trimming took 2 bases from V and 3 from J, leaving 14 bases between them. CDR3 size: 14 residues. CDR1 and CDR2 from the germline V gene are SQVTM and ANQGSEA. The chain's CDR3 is CSVEQNQGNYEQYF. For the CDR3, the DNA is TGCAGCGTTGAACAAAATCAGGGGAACTACGAGCAGTACTTC.

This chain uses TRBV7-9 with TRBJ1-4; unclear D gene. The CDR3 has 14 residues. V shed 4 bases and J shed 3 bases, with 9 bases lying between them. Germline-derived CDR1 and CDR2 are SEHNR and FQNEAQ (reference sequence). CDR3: CASSSPFPNEKLFF. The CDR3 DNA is TGTGCCAGCAGCTCCCCCTTCCCTAATGAAAAACTGTTTTTT.